This T cell receptor beta chain was identified in a study of T-cell memory formation after mild COVID-19. This CDR3 has 14 amino acids. CDR1 is MNHEY, CDR2 SVGAGI, per germline. The ends were cut back, 6 bases at V and 1 base at J, with 9 bases in the middle. Each CDR3 protein is one row after TCRdb ran MiXCR on the 5' RACE reads. Of roughly 380,000 distinct CDR3 sequences in the sample, 25% to 30% were seen once. The TCR originated in an adult woman who had mild COVID-19 (a few samples of this study predate the infection). Cell type and time point are not known. The material sequenced was PBMCs or a T cell subset sorted from them (not recorded which). The gene calls are TRBV6-5 and TRBJ2-2; maybe TRBD2 (5 bases). For the CDR3, the DNA is TGTGCCAGCAGAGAGCGGAGGAACACCGGGGAGCTGTTTTTT. Amino acids: CASRERRNTGELFF.